The rows below give T cell receptor beta chains drawn from one sample of a study of vaccination effects on CD4 cells after COVID-19. Their antigen targets remain unknown. Profiled with immunoSEQ multiplex PCR; TCRdb holds only in-frame clones, not every one. This sample has 25,000 to 30,000 clones, with roughly 74% found just once. Sample: CD4+ T cells from PBMCs cultured with HCoV-OC43 spike peptides, taken after COVID-19 vaccination. Receptors were obtained from a human donor who received a COVID-19 vaccine. The CDR3 runs from the conserved cysteine through the conserved F or W. The D gene is left open where the match is weak. Not all rows give a size; the values are once, few, many and, for expanded clones, a class.

j_gene,d_gene,abundance,v_gene,CDR3nt,CDR3aa
TRBJ2-7,TRBD2,NA,TRBV27,TGTGCCAGCACCAATAGCGGGGGGGTGAGAGAGCAGTACTTC,CASTNSGGVREQYF
TRBJ2-2,NA,NA,TRBV18,TGTGCCAGCTCATCAAACAGGGATGCCGGGGAGCTGTTTTTT,CASSSNRDAGELFF
TRBJ1-5,TRBD1,NA,TRBV19,TGTGCCAGTAGTCTCGGCAGGGGGAGCAATCAGCCCCAGCATTTT,CASSLGRGSNQPQHF
TRBJ1-3,NA,NA,TRBV7-9,TGTGCCAGCAGCTCTGGAAACACCATATATTTT,CASSSGNTIYF
TRBJ1-5,NA,few,TRBV27,TGTGCCAGCAGTCCTGGGTTAGGGAGCAATCAGCCCCAGCATTTT,CASSPGLGSNQPQHF
TRBJ2-2,NA,NA,TRBV9,TGTGCCAGCAGCGTTGACAAAAACACCGGGGAGCTGTTTTTT,CASSVDKNTGELFF
TRBJ1-2,NA,NA,TRBV24-1,TGTGCCACCAGTGGCCCGGGGATTCGCTATGGCTACACCTTC,CATSGPGIRYGYTF
TRBJ1-1,TRBD1,NA,TRBV10-3,TGTGCCACCCTACTCGGACAGGAGGACACTGAAGCTTTCTTT,CATLLGQEDTEAFF
TRBJ1-1,TRBD1,NA,TRBV4-2,TGTGCCAGCAGCCCTTATCCGGGACAGGGTAGGCCCTTGAACACTGAAGCTTTCTTT,CASSPYPGQGRPLNTEAFF
TRBJ2-3,NA,medium-sized,TRBV2,TGTGCCAGCGGGCTGGGTGGGGGTCCTGATACGCAGTATTTT,CASGLGGGPDTQYF
TRBJ1-1,NA,NA,TRBV12-3/TRBV12-4,TGTGCCAGCAGTCCTCGGGTAGAAGCTTTCTTT,CASSPRVEAFF
TRBJ2-7,TRBD2,NA,TRBV27,TGTGCCAGCAGTTTATCTGGGGGGCTAGCGGGAGCACTCGAGCAGTACTTC,CASSLSGGLAGALEQYF
TRBJ1-1,TRBD1,NA,TRBV5-1,TGCGCCAGCAGCCTACCGGGACAGGGGGCGCAAAGTAGGGCTTTCTTT,CASSLPGQGAQSRAFF
TRBJ2-3,NA,NA,TRBV5-1,TGCGCCAGCAGCTTGGGAACGGTGGGGGTGGGAGATACGCAGTATTTT,CASSLGTVGVGDTQYF
TRBJ1-2,TRBD1,NA,TRBV14,TGTGCCAGCAGTCCGGGACAGGTCTATGGCTACACCTTC,CASSPGQVYGYTF
TRBJ2-5,TRBD2,NA,TRBV11-1,TGTGCCAGCAGCTTAGGGCTAGCGGGAGCTGGAGAGACCCAGTACTTC,CASSLGLAGAGETQYF
TRBJ1-3,NA,NA,TRBV5-1,TGCGCCAGCAGTTCAGGGTTTGAGGACACCATATATTTT,CASSSGFEDTIYF
TRBJ2-7,NA,NA,TRBV4-1,TGCGCCAGCAGCCAAGGAGGAGGAACGACCCGCGAGCAGTACTTC,CASSQGGGTTREQYF
TRBJ2-3,TRBD2,NA,TRBV10-3,TGTGCCATCAATAATCAACCCATAGCGGGAGGGCGGTATTTT,CAINNQPIAGGRYF
TRBJ2-7,NA,NA,TRBV5-8,TGTGCCAGCAGCTTGTACAGGCACTACGAGCAGTACTTC,CASSLYRHYEQYF
TRBJ2-1,NA,NA,TRBV11-2,TGTGCCAGCACGTTACAGAGTTCCTACAATGAGCAGTTCTTC,CASTLQSSYNEQFF
TRBJ1-1,NA,NA,TRBV29-1,TGCAGCGTCGAACTGACATGGGGGGTAGCTTTCTTT,CSVELTWGVAFF
TRBJ1-4,NA,NA,TRBV6-1,TGTGCCAGCAGTGTTCGCACAGGGAGGTCGTCTGAAAAACTGTTTTTT,CASSVRTGRSSEKLFF
TRBJ1-6,TRBD1,NA,TRBV3-1/TRBV3-2,TGTGCCAGCAGCCAGGGGACAGGGGAATCACCCCTCCACTTT,CASSQGTGESPLHF
TRBJ2-3,NA,NA,TRBV10-3,TGTGCCATCAAGGCAGAAGGCACAGATACGCAGTATTTT,CAIKAEGTDTQYF
TRBJ2-3,NA,NA,TRBV5-1,TGCGCCAGCAGTCCCCCCGGGGATACGCAGTATTTT,CASSPPGDTQYF
TRBJ2-7,NA,NA,TRBV2,TGTGCCAGCAGACGGGAGATTAAGAACGAGCAGTACTTC,CASRREIKNEQYF
TRBJ2-3,NA,NA,TRBV5-4,TGTGCCAGCAGCTTGGGGGTTAGCACAGATACGCAGTATTTT,CASSLGVSTDTQYF
TRBJ1-5,NA,NA,TRBV6-5,TGTGCCAGCAGCATGGACAGCTATCAGCCCCAGCATTTT,CASSMDSYQPQHF
TRBJ1-6,NA,NA,TRBV25-1,TGTGCCAGCAGTGAGTTAAATTCACCCCTCCACTTT,CASSELNSPLHF
TRBJ2-7,NA,NA,TRBV24-1,TGTGCCACCAGTGATGGACCCCTTGAAGAGCAGTACTTC,CATSDGPLEEQYF
TRBJ2-7,TRBD2,NA,TRBV7-2,TGTGCCAGCGGTCGACTAGCGGGAGGATACCACGAGCAGTACTTC,CASGRLAGGYHEQYF
TRBJ1-2,NA,NA,TRBV2,TGTGCCAGCAGTGTTGGCAGGGGCGCTTACTATGGCTACACCTTC,CASSVGRGAYYGYTF
TRBJ1-4,NA,NA,TRBV6-5,TGTGCCAGCAGTACCGCCCGTGCGGGGAAAAAACTGTTTTTT,CASSTARAGKKLFF
TRBJ1-5,TRBD1,NA,TRBV19,TGTGCCAGTAGTATAGATCCCACAGGGGGGTATCAGCCCCAGCATTTT,CASSIDPTGGYQPQHF
TRBJ2-5,TRBD2,NA,TRBV29-1,TGCAGCGTTGTGAAGGGAGGGGAGACCCAGTACTTC,CSVVKGGETQYF
TRBJ2-1,NA,NA,TRBV14,TGTGCCAGCAGCCGCCCTACAGGGCGCTCCTACAATGAGCAGTTCTTC,CASSRPTGRSYNEQFF
TRBJ2-4,NA,NA,TRBV24-1,TGTGCCACCAGTGACCGAGGACAGACAGCCCCAGGAAACATTCAGTACTTC,CATSDRGQTAPGNIQYF
TRBJ1-2,NA,NA,TRBV7-2,TGTGCCAGCAGCCTCGCCGCCAACTATGGCTACACCTTC,CASSLAANYGYTF
TRBJ1-2,NA,NA,TRBV11-2,TGTGCCAGCAGGATGTACAGGGACACCTGGGGGTATGGCTACACCTTC,CASRMYRDTWGYGYTF
TRBJ2-1,NA,NA,TRBV19,TGTGCCAGTAGTATAGATCGGCTAGGGGGAGAGCAGTTCTTC,CASSIDRLGGEQFF
TRBJ1-5,NA,NA,TRBV5-5,TGTGCCAGCAGTTCCCAGGTAGCAAGCAATCAGCCCCAGCATTTT,CASSSQVASNQPQHF
TRBJ2-5,NA,NA,TRBV11-3,TGTGCCAGCAGCTTTCAGGGCGCGGAGACCCAGTACTTC,CASSFQGAETQYF
TRBJ2-3,NA,few,TRBV6-4,TGTGCCAGCAGTGACTCAGTAGGGGGGGCCGATACGCAGTATTTT,CASSDSVGGADTQYF
TRBJ1-1,NA,NA,TRBV3-1/TRBV3-2,TGTGCCAGCAGGTCCCAGGGTCTGGAAGCTTTCTTT,CASRSQGLEAFF
TRBJ2-5,NA,NA,TRBV7-7,TGTGCCAGCAGCACCGGACGGAGGTACCAAGAGACCCAGTACTTC,CASSTGRRYQETQYF
TRBJ2-1,NA,NA,TRBV6-1,TGTGCCAGCAGTGATACCGATCGACGTTTCCAGTTCTTC,CASSDTDRRFQFF
TRBJ2-6,NA,NA,TRBV21-1,TGTGCCAATCTGTTGTTGGGGGGAAGAACTGGGGCCAACGTCCTGACTTTC,CANLLLGGRTGANVLTF
TRBJ1-6,NA,NA,TRBV5-6,TGTGCCAGCAGCCAACAGGGCCGCACCAATTCACCCCTCCACTTT,CASSQQGRTNSPLHF
TRBJ2-7,TRBD1,NA,TRBV7-6,TGTGCCAGCAGCTCGCCCGGAGCGGACAGGGGGCGAGAGCAGTACTTC,CASSSPGADRGREQYF
TRBJ2-2,NA,NA,TRBV29-1,TGCAGCGTTGGCTATCAGAACACCGGGGAGCTGTTTTTT,CSVGYQNTGELFF
TRBJ1-2,TRBD1,medium-sized,TRBV18,TGTGCCAGCTCTAGAACCCCCGGGACAGGGGGCAGCTCTAACTATGGCTACACCTTC,CASSRTPGTGGSSNYGYTF
TRBJ1-6,NA,NA,TRBV5-1,TGCGCCAGCAGGGGTAGGGGATGGGATTCACCCCTCCACTTT,CASRGRGWDSPLHF
TRBJ2-1,NA,NA,TRBV9,TGTGCCAGCAGCCCCCAAGGGAAGCAGTTCTTC,CASSPQGKQFF
TRBJ2-1,TRBD2,NA,TRBV5-6,TGTGCCAGCAGCTTTCTAGCGGGTCTCGCCAATGAGCAGTTCTTC,CASSFLAGLANEQFF